The T cell receptor beta chain under discussion was sequenced for a study of T cells in Graves' hyperthyroidism and ophthalmopathy. Whole-study context: Staff took peripheral blood when the initial diagnosis was made, before any treatment began.

RNA transcripts yielded amplified TCR beta CDR3 regions. RT-PCR in the first round (using the HTBI primer set) targeted the TCR CDR3. Via MiXCR, TCRdb re-called the multiplex PCR reads, giving one row per CDR3 protein. The sample includes fewer than 400,000 distinct CDR3 sequences, around 15% seen only once; the top ten take 25% to 30%. The V and J ends lost 5 bases and 3 bases respectively, with 11 bases between them. CDR3 size: 12 residues. Germline V gene data show CDR1 as DFQATT and CDR2 as SNEGSKA (reference sequence). The sample holds many counts of this clonotype. Its cognate antigen is unknown. Findings and caveats of the study: A median about 6 months before onset, the model predicted ophthalmopathy.

Specimen: blood. V usage is TRBV20-1 and J usage is TRBJ2-7, with D maybe TRBD1 (6 bases). This clonotype was obtained from a man in his fifties or sixties with Graves' ophthalmopathy. CDR3: CSALLQGYEQYF. For the CDR3, the DNA is TGCAGTGCTCTACTACAGGGCTACGAGCAGTACTTC.